This TCR beta chain comes out of a study of shared clonotypes between healthy human individuals (TCRdb year 2020). About the investigation overall: A couple of women and three men aged 18 to 49 years were included in the cohort. To estimate repertoire size and how much clonotypes are shared between individuals, the study performed deep sequencing of blood TCR repertoires from a few healthy adults. To increase sequencing depth and limit assay-specific biases, TCR repertoire library preparation and sequencing were carried out by different laboratories using diverse techniques. Each donor's leukapheresis produced roughly between about 0.85 and 10 billion PBMCs.

Using the deep immunoSEQ assay, multiplex PCR amplified TCR CDR3 regions from genomic DNA. Genomic DNA extracted from each cell subset was distributed evenly over all wells of several immunoSEQ 96-well plates, and each plate served as one replicate. For unsorted PBMC, around 310 ng of genomic DNA, equivalent to approximately 30,000 T cell genomes, went into each replicate PCR. Unsorted PBMC genomic DNA was sequenced across ten immunoSEQ deep assay plates. The purified libraries were quantified using a Qubit 3.0 fluorometer, sized with a Bioanalyzer 2100, and then quantified again using the KAPA Library Quantification kit. Each immunoSEQ 96-well plate was sequenced on its own single-read 150-cycle Illumina NextSeq 550 flow cell. The original pipeline was this. The immunoSEQ output contained only junctional sequences without quality scores, so filtering could not match that applied to full-length reads. To assign V/J genes and CDR3, sequences were annotated against IMGT germline references using PyIR, a Python wrapper for IgBLAST v1.9. Reads were removed for weak V/J assignments (E-value above 1e-6), missing CDR3, stop codons, out-of-frame junctions, or ambiguous translated residues. V3J clonotypes were defined by identical inferred V gene, J gene, and CDR3 amino acid sequence. Percentage overlap between repertoires was computed as shared unique clonotypes divided by the size of the smaller repertoire. Richness of each repertoire was evaluated using RTK rarefaction, the Chao1 estimator, and Recon v2.1 estimates of unobserved clonotypes. TCRdb retrieved this table from immuneACCESS and kept in-frame rearrangements only. Not all clones are present; in checked studies, unresolved V genes account for under half, and no reason is known for the remainder. V and J calls and clone size follow that table, whereas D and trimming were derived from the DNA. For this sample there are hundreds of thousands of clones; around 81% appear just once. The ten largest make up around 13% of the sample.

The donors were healthy, HIV-negative adults with no recently reported acute infections or vaccinations. All donors were Caucasian adults living in Nashville, Tennessee, USA. For unsorted samples, approximately 84 million PBMCs were counted, and genomic DNA was extracted using the QIAamp DNA Blood Mini kit. After blood collection by leukapheresis, PBMCs were isolated using Ficoll-Histopaque density gradient centrifugation and then cryopreserved in the vapor phase of liquid nitrogen. Study-wide findings and limitations: Because the study included a small number of donors, the genetic and exposure-history diversity represented was limited. Only blood was sampled, and tissue TCR repertoires likely differ from those in blood. Pairwise subsampling led to the expectation that sequencing depth would affect the degree of clonotype sharing among donors.

This clone was detected a few times. Its antigen is unknown. No much larger clone is present one base from it, and per-base qualities are unavailable. Taken from the germline V gene (reference sequence), the CDR1 and CDR2 loops are GTSNPN and SVGIG. V drops 3 bases and J drops 5 bases, leaving 13 bases in between. The CDR3 spans 13 residues, from the cysteine through the phenylalanine. Only the CDR3 DNA stays, 39 bases, in frame from base 1. The sequencing sample was made of PBMCs. This TCR was sampled from a woman in her 40s in good health. Some clones in this sample may be carry-over from other donors' samples. The rearranged chain carries TRBV30 and TRBJ1-1; no D segment can be confidently identified. The base sequence is TGTGCCTGGAGAGGGAATTCGGGGACTGAAGCTTTCTTT. Translated, this gives CAWRGNSGTEAFF.